This TCR beta chain was found in a study of cytomegalovirus exposure and HLA in healthy donors. Study-wide context: T cells numbering about 179 million yielded 90 million to 140 million unique TCR beta sequences in an earlier analysis.

Unmatched junction bases numbered 16, after V lost 0 bases and J lost 4 bases. The length of the CDR3 is 19 residues. The germline V gene encodes CDR1 SGHTA and CDR2 FQGNSA. PCR used 60 Vbeta primers and 13 Jbeta primers. Assay: immunoSEQ multiplex PCR; the TCRdb copy retains only in-frame clones and omits some. This table has fewer than 200,000 clones, under 85% appearing once. Worth noting for this clone: Its antigen is currently unknown.

General observations from the study: Rarity marked most TCR sequences, yet some public TCRs occurred in many donors. Later analysis identified a missense DCLRE1C variant that was linked to TCR beta V- and J-gene trimming. Reportedly, fewer N-insertions than the roughly 700-donor mean appeared in an Asian-associated ancestry cluster in a later analysis.

The V gene is TRBV7-2, the J gene TRBJ2-7, with TRBD1 matching over 9 bases. The receptor was derived from a human donor in good health. The sample comprised PBMCs. CDR3 sequence: CASSLALGFRGQGLYEQYF. DNA of the CDR3: TGTGCCAGCAGCTTAGCGTTGGGATTTAGGGGACAGGGCTTATACGAGCAGTACTTC.